These 30 T cell receptor beta chains originate from one sample sequenced in a study of graft-versus-host responses after intestinal transplantation. Produced via immunoSEQ multiplex PCR; TCRdb's table is partial and in-frame only. The sample holds about 7,200 clones, approximately 28% seen once. The material was alloreactive CD4+ T cells from a mixed lymphocyte reaction culture, obtained before transplantation. Documented subset: CFSE-low proliferating T cells sorted from roughly six-day pre-transplant mixed lymphocyte reaction (GvH or HvG direction). These receptors all come from a human patient who was an organ donor for intestinal transplantation.

The V and J genes are TRBV7-2 and TRBJ2-5; 9 bases fit TRBD1. The V gene end was trimmed by 3 bases and the J gene end by 4 bases; junction bases not matched to a gene: 3. The CDR3 covers 14 residues. Per germline, CDR1 SGHTA and CDR2 FQGNSA. CDR3 region: CASSFRTGVETQYF. The CDR3 DNA follows: TGTGCCAGCAGCTTTAGGACAGGGGTAGAGACCCAGTACTTC.

The chain combines TRBV7-2 with TRBJ2-1, with TRBD1 as a possible D gene (7 bases). CDR3 length equals 14 residues. The germline V gene encodes CDR1 SGHTA and CDR2 FQGNSA. V lost 1 base and J lost 10, with 14 bases in between. The CDR3 reads CASSLETGGGEQFF. The CDR3 nucleotides read TGTGCCAGCAGCTTAGAGACTGGAGGGGGCGAGCAGTTCTTC.

V usage is TRBV7-3 and J usage is TRBJ2-5, with 7 bases matching TRBD2. J gave up 2 bases and V 3 bases, and 6 bases lay outside the gene matches. The CDR3 extends over 15 amino acids. Looked up from germline, CDR1 is SGHTA and CDR2 is FQGTGA. CDR3 nucleotide sequence: TGTGCCAGCAGCTTGCAGACGGGGGGACAAGAGACCCAGTACTTC. This encodes CASSLQTGGQETQYF.

This clone was seen only a few times. V gene TRBV5-4 combines with J gene TRBJ2-2; TRBD2 aligns across 13 bases. This CDR3 has 16 amino acids. Trimming took 3 bases from V and 7 from J; bases not matched to a gene: 6. Per germline, CDR1 SGHNT and CDR2 YYREEE (reference sequence). Written as DNA, the CDR3 is TGTGCCAGCAGCTGGACTAGCGGGAGCCGGGGCGGGGAGCTGTTTTTT. It codes for CASSWTSGSRGGELFF.

A few counts support this clone. V usage is TRBV5-8 and J usage is TRBJ2-5; 10 bases agree with TRBD1. The germline V gene encodes CDR1 SGHTS and CDR2 YDEGEE. V gave up 4 bases and J gave up 4 bases; unmatched junction bases: 1. The CDR3 is 13 residues long. The CDR3 sequence is CASSRDRGETQYF. The DNA of the CDR3 is TGTGCCAGCAGCCGGGACAGGGGAGAGACCCAGTACTTC.

The CDR3 sequence: CASSLAFETQYF. CDR3 DNA sequence: TGTGCCAGCAGCTTGGCCTTCGAGACCCAGTACTTC. The chain links TRBV5-4 to TRBJ2-5; D call uncertain. Per the germline V gene, CDR1 is SGHNT and CDR2 is YYREEE (reference sequence). The V and J ends lost 0 bases and 5 bases respectively, with 5 bases between them. This CDR3 is 12 amino acids long.

The rearrangement uses TRBV5-3 and TRBJ2-5, with 8 positions matching TRBD2. TRBV5-3 is reported as an ORF; its role is uncertain. This CDR3 has 16 amino acids. Trimming took 7 bases from V and 5 from J; bases not matched to a gene: 16. Here the CDR3 reads CARRDLGGDTLETQYF. DNA for the CDR3: TGTGCCAGACGCGATCTCGGGGGGGACACGCTGGAGACCCAGTACTTC.

The gene calls are TRBV12-2 and TRBJ2-7; the table's D gene call, TRBD1, was not cross checked with the DNA. TRBV12-2 is marked as a pseudogene. The CDR3 covers 16 residues. This chain's CDR3 is CASRQPTGEYSYEQYF. The CDR3 bases are TGTGCAAGTCGCCAACCTACAGGGGAATACTCCTACGAGCAGTACTTC.

This clone occurred a few times. This chain links TRBV5-1 with TRBJ2-3; TRBD2 might be the D (5 bases). The CDR3 is 11 amino acids. The V end was cut by 5 bases, the J end by 9 bases, with 10 bases between. Germline assignment: CDR1 SGHRS and CDR2 YFSETQ. Here the CDR3 DNA reads TGCGCCAGCAGGTCCGGGAAAACGCAGTATTTT. This gives the protein CASRSGKTQYF.

The chain employs TRBV5-5 and TRBJ1-2, with 7 bases that match TRBD1. Germline CDR1 reads SGHKS; CDR2 reads YYEKEE (reference sequence). CDR3 size: 16 residues. After removal of 0 bases from V and 12 bases from J, the junction contained 17 bases not matched to a gene. The CDR3 sequence: CASSLAPGQSLTEDTF. The CDR3, as DNA: TGTGCCAGCAGCTTGGCCCCGGGACAGAGCCTCACAGAGGACACCTTC.

As DNA, the CDR3 is TGTGCCAGCAGTTTAGGGCACCGTGAGCAGTTCTTC. As protein: CASSLGHREQFF. The chain combines TRBV28 with TRBJ2-1; D uncertain. The V and J ends lost 2 bases and 9 bases respectively, with 8 bases between them. This CDR3 is built from 12 residues. CDR1 is MDHEN, CDR2 SYDVKM, per germline.

The chain employs TRBV7-9 and TRBJ1-2; TRBD1 aligns across 7 bases. The CDR3 totals 13 residues. J gave up 7 bases and V 3 bases, and 5 bases lay outside the gene matches. Germline CDR1 and CDR2: SEHNR and FQNEAQ (reference sequence). The CDR3 reads CASSLDRFGGYTF. The CDR3, as DNA: TGTGCCAGCAGCTTGGACAGGTTTGGTGGCTACACCTTC.

By its share, this clone is medium-sized. The chain recombines TRBV28 with TRBJ1-2; TRBD1 matches at 7 bases. Germline V gene data show CDR1 as MDHEN and CDR2 as SYDVKM. CDR3 length: 17 residues. Losses at the gene ends were 5 bases for V and 2 bases for J; bases not matched to a gene: 14. The CDR3 DNA reads TGTGCCAGCAGTCCGAACCACCGACAGGGATCCAACTATGGCTACACCTTC. It is translated as CASSPNHRQGSNYGYTF.

The sample holds a few counts of this clone. The chain joins TRBV6-5 to TRBJ1-1; a weak D match, TRBD1 (6 bases). The CDR3 contains 14 residues. Trimming removed 5 bases at V and 6 bases at J, with 16 bases between. The germline V gene has CDR1 MNHEY and CDR2 SVGAGI. Here the CDR3 reads CASSRTRTAPEAFF. The CDR3 DNA sequence: TGTGCCAGCAGTCGCACCCGGACAGCACCTGAAGCTTTCTTT.

This clone was seen a handful of times. The CDR3 reads CASTSRDRAGNEQFF. The CDR3 DNA reads TGCGCCAGCACGTCCCGGGACAGGGCGGGAAATGAGCAGTTCTTC. The chain combines TRBV5-1 with TRBJ2-1, with 9 nucleotides matching TRBD1. Unmatched junction bases numbered 11, after V lost 6 bases and J lost 7 bases. The CDR3 contains 15 residues. The germline CDR1 and CDR2 sequences are SGHRS and YFSETQ.

The V gene is TRBV5-1, the J gene TRBJ2-3, with TRBD2 identical over 9 bases. The length of the CDR3 is 16 residues. The V gene's germline CDR1 is SGHRS and CDR2 YFSETQ. J lost 3 bases, V lost 3 bases, and 8 bases had no gene match. CDR3 sequence (DNA): TGCGCCAGCAGCTCCCTCTTGCGGGGGGGAACAGATACGCAGTATTTT. Translated: CASSSLLRGGTDTQYF.

By sample share, this clone is medium-sized. The chain recombines TRBV2 with TRBJ1-5; 8 bases are shared with TRBD1. J was trimmed by 6 bases and V by 6 bases; bases with no gene match: 4. Germline lookup yields CDR1 SNHLY and CDR2 FYNNEI. The CDR3 spans 13 residues. The CDR3 coding sequence is TGTGCCAGCAGAGCGGACAGGGCTCAGCCCCAGCATTTT. Translating it yields CASRADRAQPQHF.

In its sample, this clone ranks as medium-sized. J is TRBJ2-7 and V is TRBV19, with 8 bases fitting TRBD1. Unmatched junction bases numbered 6, after V lost 5 bases and J lost 6 bases. This CDR3 is built from 13 residues. Per the germline V gene, CDR1 is LNHDA and CDR2 is SQIVND (reference sequence). The CDR3 spells CASSGQGSGEQYF. The CDR3, as DNA: TGTGCCAGTAGTGGACAGGGAAGCGGCGAGCAGTACTTC.

This clone was recorded only once. The genes are TRBV7-9 and TRBJ2-2; weak D call: TRBD1 (6 bases). V was trimmed by 5 bases and J by 1 base, leaving 14 bases between them. Germline values: CDR1 SEHNR, CDR2 FQNEAQ (reference sequence). The CDR3 has 16 residues. For the CDR3, the DNA is TGTGCCAGCAGCGCACAGGGTGGAAGGAACACCGGGGAGCTGTTTTTT. Protein: CASSAQGGRNTGELFF.

In this sample, this clone turned up a few times. This chain joins TRBV5-8 and TRBJ1-3, with TRBD1 matching 8 bases. The CDR3 loop spans 15 amino acids. Germline V gene lookup returns CDR1 SGHTS and CDR2 YDEGEE. Germline trimming cut 2 bases from V and 4 bases from J; bases unmatched to any gene: 5. The CDR3, as DNA: TGTGCCAGCAGCTTCGACAGGGGAAGGGGAAACACCATATATTTT. This translates into CASSFDRGRGNTIYF. Together with reference TRBV5-8 and TRBJ1-3, the CDR3 gives the full variable domain: EAGVTQSPTHLIKTRGQQATLRCSPISGHTSVYWYQQALGLGLQFLLWYDEGEERNRGNFPPRFSGRQFPNYSSELNVNALELEDSALYLCASSFDRGRGNTIYFGEGSWLTVV.

This clone was seen a few times. The V gene is TRBV6-5, the J gene TRBJ2-7; D possibly corresponds to TRBD2 (6 bases). The germline V and J ends were trimmed by 6 bases and 4 bases, with 13 bases remaining between them. This CDR3 contains 13 residues. Germline loops: CDR1 MNHEY, CDR2 SVGAGI. This CDR3 is CASSRDSYYEQYF. The DNA for the CDR3 is TGTGCCAGCAGCAGGGACTCGTATTACGAGCAGTACTTC.

This clone is categorized as medium-sized. The chain uses TRBV29-1 and TRBJ1-1, with 9 bases matching TRBD1. Per germline, CDR1 SQVTM and CDR2 ANQGSEA. V dropped 7 bases and J dropped 4; count of bases not matched to a gene: 4. This CDR3 has 12 residues. CDR3 residues: CSAGDRATEAFF. The CDR3 nucleotides are TGCAGCGCGGGGGACAGGGCCACTGAAGCTTTCTTT.

This clone was detected a few times. The genes are TRBV11-1 and TRBJ1-2, with 7 bases lining up with TRBD1. The CDR3 is 18 amino acids. CDR1 is SGHAT, CDR2 FQDESV, per germline (reference sequence). The J segment lost 3 bases and the V segment lost 5 bases, leaving 18 bases of the junction unmatched. The CDR3 DNA reads TGTGCCAGCAGCCCCACTACTCAAAGGACAGGAGGGGACTATGGCTACACCTTC. It specifies CASSPTTQRTGGDYGYTF.

The table lists this clone with a few counts. The chain links TRBV5-4 to TRBJ1-5; D gene ambiguous. Per germline, CDR1 SGHNT and CDR2 YYREEE (reference sequence). Trimming removed 0 bases from V and 4 bases from J, with 5 bases in between. The length of the CDR3 is 13 residues. The CDR3 loop reads CASSLGINQPQHF. CDR3 nucleotides: TGTGCCAGCAGCTTGGGTATTAATCAGCCCCAGCATTTT.

This clone showed up just a few times. The chain couples TRBV6-6 to TRBJ1-5; the D gene is possibly TRBD1 (5 bases). V dropped 0 bases and J dropped 6 bases, with 6 bases sitting between them. Germline V CDR1 and CDR2: MNHNY, SVGAGI (reference sequence). The CDR3 covers 13 residues. CDR3 sequence (DNA): TGTGCCAGCAGTTACTCAGGGGCTCAGCCCCAGCATTTT. Protein sequence: CASSYSGAQPQHF.

The chain is built from TRBV2 and TRBJ1-1; weak D call: TRBD1 (6 bases). In germline, CDR1 is SNHLY, CDR2 FYNNEI. This CDR3 comprises 14 residues. The V end lost 6 bases, the J end lost 6 bases, and 17 bases lay between the germline ends. The CDR3 DNA reads TGTGCCAGCAGGGCTGAGACAGGAGGAGCTGAAGCTTTCTTT. The encoded protein is CASRAETGGAEAFF.

This clone is medium-sized within its sample. V is TRBV5-1 and J is TRBJ2-7; 8 bases map to TRBD1. The CDR3 runs to 16 residues. The germline V gene encodes CDR1 SGHRS and CDR2 YFSETQ. Unmatched junction bases numbered 12, after V lost 4 bases and J lost 3 bases. The CDR3 region has the DNA TGCGCCAGCAGCAGACTGCCCGGACAGGGTGACTACGAGCAGTACTTC. It is translated as CASSRLPGQGDYEQYF.

The chain has TRBV5-1 and TRBJ1-3, with D unresolved. Trimming removed 1 base from V and 2 bases from J, with 7 bases in between. Germline values: CDR1 SGHRS, CDR2 YFSETQ. The length of the CDR3 is 14 residues. CDR3: CASSLTDPGNTIYF. CDR3 bases: TGCGCCAGCAGCTTGACAGATCCTGGAAACACCATATATTTT.

V gene TRBV11-2 combines with J gene TRBJ1-2; 7 positions match TRBD1. CDR3 length: 14 amino acids. Germline lookup yields CDR1 SGHAT and CDR2 FQNNGV. V lost 2 bases to trimming and J lost 7 bases; unmatched junction nucleotides: 7. CDR3 nucleotides: TGTGCCAGCAGCTTAAGGGGGCGTCCTGGTGGCTACACCTTC. It specifies CASSLRGRPGGYTF.

The chain recombines TRBV7-8 with TRBJ2-7, with TRBD1 matching 9 bases. The CDR3 covers 17 residues. V lost 5 bases, J lost 4 bases, and 15 bases stayed unmatched. From germline, CDR1 is SGHVS and CDR2 FQNEAQ. CDR3 in DNA: TGTGCCAGCAGCCCAAGTTTTTCGGGACAGGGACCTTACGAGCAGTACTTC. It translates to CASSPSFSGQGPYEQYF.